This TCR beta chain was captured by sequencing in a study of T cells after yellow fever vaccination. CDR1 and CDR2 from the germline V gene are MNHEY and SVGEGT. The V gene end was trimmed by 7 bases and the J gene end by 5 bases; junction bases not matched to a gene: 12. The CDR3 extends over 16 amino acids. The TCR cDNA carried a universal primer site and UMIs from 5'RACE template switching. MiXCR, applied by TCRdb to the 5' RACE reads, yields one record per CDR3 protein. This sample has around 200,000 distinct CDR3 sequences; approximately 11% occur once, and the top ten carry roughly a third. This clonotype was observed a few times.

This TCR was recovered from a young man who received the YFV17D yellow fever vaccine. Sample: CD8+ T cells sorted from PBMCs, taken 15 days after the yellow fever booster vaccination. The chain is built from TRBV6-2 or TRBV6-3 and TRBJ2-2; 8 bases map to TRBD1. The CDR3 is CASTTPDRAWTGELFF. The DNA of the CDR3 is TGTGCCAGCACCACTCCGGACAGGGCATGGACCGGGGAGCTGTTTTTT.